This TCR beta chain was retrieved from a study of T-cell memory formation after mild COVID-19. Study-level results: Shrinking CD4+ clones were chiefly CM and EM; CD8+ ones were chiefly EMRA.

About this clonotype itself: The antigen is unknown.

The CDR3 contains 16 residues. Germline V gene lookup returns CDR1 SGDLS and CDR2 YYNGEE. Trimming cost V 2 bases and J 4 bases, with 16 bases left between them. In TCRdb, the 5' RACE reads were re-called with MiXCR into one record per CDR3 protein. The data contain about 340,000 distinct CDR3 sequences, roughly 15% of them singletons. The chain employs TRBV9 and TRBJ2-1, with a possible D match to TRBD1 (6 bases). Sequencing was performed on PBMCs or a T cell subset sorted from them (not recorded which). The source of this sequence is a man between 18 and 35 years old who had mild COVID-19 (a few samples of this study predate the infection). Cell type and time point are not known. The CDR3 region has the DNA TGTGCCAGCAGCGTCGAGCCGGGACATACGTACAATGAGCAGTTCTTC. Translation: CASSVEPGHTYNEQFF.